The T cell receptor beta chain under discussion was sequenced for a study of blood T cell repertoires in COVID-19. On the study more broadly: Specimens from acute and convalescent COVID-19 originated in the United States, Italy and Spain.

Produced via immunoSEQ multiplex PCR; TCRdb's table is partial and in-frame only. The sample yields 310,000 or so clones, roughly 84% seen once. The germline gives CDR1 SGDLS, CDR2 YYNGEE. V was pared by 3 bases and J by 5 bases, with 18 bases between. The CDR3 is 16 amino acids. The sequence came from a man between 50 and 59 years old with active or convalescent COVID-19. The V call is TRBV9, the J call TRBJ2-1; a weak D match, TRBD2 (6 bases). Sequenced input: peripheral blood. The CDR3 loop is CASSALGGAANNEQFF. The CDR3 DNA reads TGTGCCAGCAGCGCCCTCGGCGGGGCCGCCAACAATGAGCAGTTCTTC.